Given below is one T cell receptor (beta chain) in context. The entry originates in a study of blood T cell repertoires in COVID-19. Study summary: Spain, Italy and the United States supplied samples that represented acute and convalescent COVID-19. T cells, B-cell-depleted T cells, or PBMCs provided the cDNA or gDNA that served as material.

This CDR3 spans 15 amino acids. V was pared by 0 bases and J by 8 bases, with 6 bases of the junction left unmatched. Germline V lookup: CDR1 SGDLS, CDR2 YYNGEE. In the original processing: Reference gene primer amplification gave estimated nucleated cell counts. TCRdb keeps only in-frame clones here, not all; method: immunoSEQ multiplex PCR. Clonal size and the V and J genes are those of that table, whereas D and trimming came from the DNA. The sample holds approximately 230,000 clones, 88% seen once. The chain joins TRBV9 to TRBJ2-1, with TRBD2 matching over 9 bases. Sequencing was performed on peripheral blood. The sequence was obtained from an elderly man with acute or convalescent COVID-19. Here the CDR3 reads CASSVGSGRSHEQFF. Written as DNA, the CDR3 is TGTGCCAGCAGCGTAGGTAGCGGGAGATCTCATGAGCAGTTCTTC.